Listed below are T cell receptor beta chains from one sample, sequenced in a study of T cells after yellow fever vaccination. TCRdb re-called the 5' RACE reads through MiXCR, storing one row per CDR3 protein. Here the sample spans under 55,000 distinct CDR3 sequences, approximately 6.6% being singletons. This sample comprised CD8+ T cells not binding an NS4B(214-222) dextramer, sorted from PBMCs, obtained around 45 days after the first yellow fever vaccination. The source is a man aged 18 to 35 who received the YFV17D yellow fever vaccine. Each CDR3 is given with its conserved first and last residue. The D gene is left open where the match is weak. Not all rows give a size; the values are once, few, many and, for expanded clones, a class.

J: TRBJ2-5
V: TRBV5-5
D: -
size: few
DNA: TGTGCCAGCAGCCCCTATCGTTCGCTCCAAGAGACCCAGTACTTC
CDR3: CASSPYRSLQETQYF

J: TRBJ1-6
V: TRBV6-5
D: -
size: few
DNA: TGTGCCAGCCCCCGGGCATATTACTCACCCCTCCACTTT
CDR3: CASPRAYYSPLHF

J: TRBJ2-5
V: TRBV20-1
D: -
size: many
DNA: TGCAGTGCTAGAAGCTGGGTAGAGCAAGAGACCCAGTACTTC
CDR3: CSARSWVEQETQYF

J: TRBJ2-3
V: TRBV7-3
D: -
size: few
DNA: TGTGCCAGCAGGATAGCAGCAGATACGCAGTATTTT
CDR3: CASRIAADTQYF

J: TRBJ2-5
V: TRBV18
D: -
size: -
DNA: TGTGCCAGCTCATCGACACCGCAAGAGACCCAGTACTTC
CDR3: CASSSTPQETQYF

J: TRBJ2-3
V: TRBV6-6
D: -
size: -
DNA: TGTGCCAGCAGTCCGGGACTTTCAGATACGCAGTATTTT
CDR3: CASSPGLSDTQYF

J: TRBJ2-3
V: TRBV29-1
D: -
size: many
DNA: TGCAGCGTCAGACAGGTTCCTACAGATACGCAGTATTTT
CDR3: CSVRQVPTDTQYF

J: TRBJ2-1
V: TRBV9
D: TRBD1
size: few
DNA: TGTGCCAGCAGCGTAACTACAGGTGGATCGGACAGGGCCCTTATCTCCTACAATGAGCAGTTCTTC
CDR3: CASSVTTGGSDRALISYNEQFF

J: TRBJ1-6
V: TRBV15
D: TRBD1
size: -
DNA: TGTGCCACCTCTTTAAGACAGGGGTCACCCCTCCACTTT
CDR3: CATSLRQGSPLHF

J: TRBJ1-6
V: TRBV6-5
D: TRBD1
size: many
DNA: TGTGCCAGCAGAACCACCCGGGACAGGACAAATTCACCCCTCCACTTT
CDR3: CASRTTRDRTNSPLHF

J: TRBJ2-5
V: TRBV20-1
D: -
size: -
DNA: TGCAGTGCTAGACCCCGTGGGATAGAGACCGTTGGGACCCAGTACTTC
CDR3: CSARPRGIETVGTQYF

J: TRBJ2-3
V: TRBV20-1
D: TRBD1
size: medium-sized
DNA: TGCAGTGCTAGCGAACCCGACAGGGGCGCAGATACGCAGTATTTT
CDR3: CSASEPDRGADTQYF

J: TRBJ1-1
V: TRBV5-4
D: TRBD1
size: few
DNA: TGTGCCAGCACCTTAGGCGCCCCAGGGGGGACTGAAGCTTTCTTT
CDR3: CASTLGAPGGTEAFF

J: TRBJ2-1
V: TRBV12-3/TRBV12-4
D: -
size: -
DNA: TGTGCCAGCAGACCGGACAGAAGTGAGCAGTTCTTC
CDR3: CASRPDRSEQFF

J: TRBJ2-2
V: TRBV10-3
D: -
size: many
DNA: TGTGCCATCAGTGTAGCTTTCAACACCGGGGAGCTGTTTTTT
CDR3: CAISVAFNTGELFF

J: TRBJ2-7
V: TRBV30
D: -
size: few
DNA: TGTGCCTGGAGACGTACCTACGAGCAGTACTTC
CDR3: CAWRRTYEQYF

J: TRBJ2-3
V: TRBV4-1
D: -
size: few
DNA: TGCGCCAGCAGCCAGGGCTTAAACCCTCAGGGGTTGGATACGCAGTATTTT
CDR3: CASSQGLNPQGLDTQYF

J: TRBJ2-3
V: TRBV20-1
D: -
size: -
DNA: TGCAGTGCTAGGGACGGCGGTGGCACAGATACGCAGTATTTT
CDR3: CSARDGGGTDTQYF

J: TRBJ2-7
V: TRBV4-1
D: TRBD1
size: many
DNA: TGCGCCAGCAGCCCGGGACAGGGTGACTACGAGCAGTACTTC
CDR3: CASSPGQGDYEQYF

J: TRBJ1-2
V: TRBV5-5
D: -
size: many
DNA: TGTGCCAGCGAACAGTGGGACGGATCAAACTATGGCTACACCTTC
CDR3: CASEQWDGSNYGYTF

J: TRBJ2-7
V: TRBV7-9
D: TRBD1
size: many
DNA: TGTGCCAGCAGCCCCTCCGGGACAGACTACGAGCAGTACTTC
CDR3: CASSPSGTDYEQYF

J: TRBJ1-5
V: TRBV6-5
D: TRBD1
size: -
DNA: TGTGCCAGCAGTTACTCAGGGGGCGAGAATCAGCCCCAGCATTTT
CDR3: CASSYSGGENQPQHF

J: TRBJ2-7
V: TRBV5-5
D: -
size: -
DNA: TGTGCCAGCAGCTTCGGGAATTATGGGTACGAGCAGTACTTC
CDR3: CASSFGNYGYEQYF

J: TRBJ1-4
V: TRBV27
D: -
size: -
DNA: TGTGCCAGCAGTTTCCTGGGGGAAAAACTGTTTTTT
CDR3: CASSFLGEKLFF

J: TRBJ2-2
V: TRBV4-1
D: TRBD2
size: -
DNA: TGCGCCAGCAGCCAAGTAATTCACGGGGGGTTTGGCACCGGGGAGCTGTTTTTT
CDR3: CASSQVIHGGFGTGELFF

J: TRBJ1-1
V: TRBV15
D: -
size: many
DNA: TGTGCCACCAGCAGGCCCGGAACAGGGCGGTGGACTGAAGCTTTCTTT
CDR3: CATSRPGTGRWTEAFF

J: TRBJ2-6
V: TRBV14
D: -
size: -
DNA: TGTGCCAGCAGCCAAAGGGGTGGGGTAAGCCCTGGGGCCAACGTCCTGACTTTC
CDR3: CASSQRGGVSPGANVLTF

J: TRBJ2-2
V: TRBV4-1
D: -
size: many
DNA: TGCGCCAGCAGAGGGGCTGAAGGATTCGGGGAGCTGTTTTTT
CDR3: CASRGAEGFGELFF

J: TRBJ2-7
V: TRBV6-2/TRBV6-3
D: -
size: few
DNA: TGTGCCAGCCGTTGGGGAGCCTACGAGCAGTACTTC
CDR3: CASRWGAYEQYF

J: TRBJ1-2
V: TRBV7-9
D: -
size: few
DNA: TGTGCCAGCAGCTCCGGACCGGCCTATGGCTACACCTTC
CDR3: CASSSGPAYGYTF

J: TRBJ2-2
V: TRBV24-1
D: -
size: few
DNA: TGTGCCACCAAAGGACAGACCGGGGAGCTGTTTTTT
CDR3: CATKGQTGELFF

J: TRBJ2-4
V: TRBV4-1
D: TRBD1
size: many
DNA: TGCGCCAGCAGCCAAGTGCGGACAGGGAATAAAAACATTCAGTACTTC
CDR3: CASSQVRTGNKNIQYF

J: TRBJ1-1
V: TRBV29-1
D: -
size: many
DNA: TGCAGCGTCGACCCGGGACTCCTGAACACTGAAGCTTTCTTT
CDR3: CSVDPGLLNTEAFF

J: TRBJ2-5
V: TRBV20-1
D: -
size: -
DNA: TGCAGTGCTAGATCGGGGGAGGAGACCCAGTACTTC
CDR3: CSARSGEETQYF

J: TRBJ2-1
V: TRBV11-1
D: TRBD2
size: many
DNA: TGTGCCAGCAGCCCGACTAGCGGGGGGGCCCCGTTCTTC
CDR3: CASSPTSGGAPFF

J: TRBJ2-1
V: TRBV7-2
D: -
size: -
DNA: TGTGCCAGCAGCTCCCAGGGGGGGGAGCAGTTCTTC
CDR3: CASSSQGGEQFF

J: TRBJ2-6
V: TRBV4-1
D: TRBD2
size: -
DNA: TGCGCCAGCAGCCCCCCGGGCCAGCGGGGGACCATCTCTGGGGCCAACGTCCTGACTTTC
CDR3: CASSPPGQRGTISGANVLTF

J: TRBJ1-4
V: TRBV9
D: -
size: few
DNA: TGTGCCAGCAGCGTAGGAGACACGGAGGAAAAACTGTTTTTT
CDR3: CASSVGDTEEKLFF

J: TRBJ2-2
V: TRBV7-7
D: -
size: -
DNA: TGTGCTAGCAGCCCGAACCGGGACTCTATACAGAACACCGGGGAGCTGTTTTTT
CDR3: CASSPNRDSIQNTGELFF

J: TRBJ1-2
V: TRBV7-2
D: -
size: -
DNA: TGTGCCAGCAGCTTAGATATCCCCTCGAGGGGCTACACCTTC
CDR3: CASSLDIPSRGYTF

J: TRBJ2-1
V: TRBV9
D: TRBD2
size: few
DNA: TGTGCCAGCACCCTCGGGGGGGACTTAACCAATGAGCAGTTCTTC
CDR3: CASTLGGDLTNEQFF

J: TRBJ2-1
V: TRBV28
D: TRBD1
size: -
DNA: TGTGCCAGCAGTCCCGACAGGGGGCATGTCAATGAGCAGTTCTTC
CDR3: CASSPDRGHVNEQFF

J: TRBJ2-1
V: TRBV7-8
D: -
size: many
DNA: TGTGCCAGCAGCCAAGGACTCGAGCAGTTCTTC
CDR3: CASSQGLEQFF

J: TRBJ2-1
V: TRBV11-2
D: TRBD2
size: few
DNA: TGTGCCAGCAGCCCACTGGCAGCGGGGAATGAGCAGTTCTTC
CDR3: CASSPLAAGNEQFF

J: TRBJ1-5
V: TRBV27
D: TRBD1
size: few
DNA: TGTGCCAGCAGCCGGGACAGGCCCCAAACAATGAATCAGCCCCAGCATTTT
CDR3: CASSRDRPQTMNQPQHF

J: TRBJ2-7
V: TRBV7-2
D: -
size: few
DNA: TGTGCCAGCAGCTTAGTGGGACCCGACTACGAGCAGTACTTC
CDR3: CASSLVGPDYEQYF

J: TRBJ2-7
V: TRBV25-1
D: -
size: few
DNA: TGTGCCAGCAGTGATTATCGGAGTTACGAGCAGTACTTC
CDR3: CASSDYRSYEQYF

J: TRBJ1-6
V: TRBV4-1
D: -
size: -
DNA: TGCGCCAGCAGCCAACAGGGATCGGGGAATTCACCCCTCCACTTT
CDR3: CASSQQGSGNSPLHF

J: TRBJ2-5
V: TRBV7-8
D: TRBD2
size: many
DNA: TGTGCCAGTTCCCTAGCGGGGGCTATCTCCCAAGAGACCCAGTACTTC
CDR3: CASSLAGAISQETQYF

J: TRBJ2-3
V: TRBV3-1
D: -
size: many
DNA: TGTGCCAGCAGCCTTCGGACAGACAACACAGATACGCAGTATTTT
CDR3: CASSLRTDNTDTQYF

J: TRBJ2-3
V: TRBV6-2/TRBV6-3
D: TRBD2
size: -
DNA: TGTGCCAGCCTCGGGCGGGCTAGCGGGGGAGTATCAGCTGATACGCAGTATTTT
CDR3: CASLGRASGGVSADTQYF

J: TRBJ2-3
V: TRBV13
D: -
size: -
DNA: TGTGCCAGTATGGGTTCCGGCGTCGGCACAGATACGCAGTATTTT
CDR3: CASMGSGVGTDTQYF

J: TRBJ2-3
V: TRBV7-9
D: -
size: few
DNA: TGTGCCAGCAGCCCGTCCAGCACAGATACGCAGTATTTT
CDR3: CASSPSSTDTQYF

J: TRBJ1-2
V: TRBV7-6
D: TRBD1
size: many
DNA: TGTGCCAGCAGCCCAGGGGGAGGATATGGCTACACCTTC
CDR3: CASSPGGGYGYTF